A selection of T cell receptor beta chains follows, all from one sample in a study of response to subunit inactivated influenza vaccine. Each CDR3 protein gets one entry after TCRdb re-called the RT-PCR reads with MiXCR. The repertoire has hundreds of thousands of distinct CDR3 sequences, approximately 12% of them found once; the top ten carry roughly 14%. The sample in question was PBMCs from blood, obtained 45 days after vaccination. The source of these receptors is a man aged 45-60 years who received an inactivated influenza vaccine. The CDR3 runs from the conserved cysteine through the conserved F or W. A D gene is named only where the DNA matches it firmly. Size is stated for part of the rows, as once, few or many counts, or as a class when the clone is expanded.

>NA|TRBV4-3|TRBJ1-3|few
CASSQDPRGGNTIYF
TGCGCCAGCAGCCAAGATCCAAGGGGCGGAAACACCATATATTTT
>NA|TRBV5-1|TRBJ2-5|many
CASSLNIDETQYF
TGCGCCAGCAGCTTGAACATAGACGAGACCCAGTACTTC
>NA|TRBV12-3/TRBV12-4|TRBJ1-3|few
CASSYSPSAIYF
TGTGCCAGCAGTTACAGCCCTTCTGCCATATATTTT
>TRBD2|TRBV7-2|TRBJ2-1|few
CASSLVGLAANNEQFF
TGTGCCAGCAGCTTAGTGGGACTAGCGGCGAACAATGAGCAGTTCTTC
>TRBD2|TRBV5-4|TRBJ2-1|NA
CASSSGTTSYNEQFF
TGTGCCAGCAGCTCCGGGACTACCTCCTACAATGAGCAGTTCTTC
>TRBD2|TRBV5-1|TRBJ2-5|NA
CASSRGLEEEETQYF
TGCGCCAGCAGCAGGGGACTAGAAGAGGAAGAGACCCAGTACTTC
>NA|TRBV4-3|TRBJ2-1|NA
CASSQIYSHFNEQFF
TGCGCCAGCAGCCAAATTTACTCACACTTCAATGAGCAGTTCTTC
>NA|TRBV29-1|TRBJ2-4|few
CSVADPGVKNIQYF
TGCAGCGTTGCGGACCCTGGGGTCAAAAACATTCAGTACTTC
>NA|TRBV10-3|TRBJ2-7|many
CAIRGSGEQYF
TGTGCCATCAGAGGGAGTGGTGAGCAGTACTTC
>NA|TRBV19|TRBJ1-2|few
CASRAGHQLHYGYTF
TGTGCCAGTAGGGCCGGGCATCAGCTTCACTATGGCTACACCTTC
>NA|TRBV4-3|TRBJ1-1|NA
CASSQDLLTRGEAFF
TGCGCCAGCAGCCAAGATCTCTTAACGAGAGGGGAAGCTTTCTTT
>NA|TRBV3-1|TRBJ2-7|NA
CASSQDLGVAYEQYF
TGTGCCAGCAGCCAAGATCTGGGGGTTGCCTACGAGCAGTACTTC
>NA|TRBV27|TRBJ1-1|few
CASRPRGGGAGNTEAFF
TGTGCCAGCAGGCCACGAGGGGGGGGCGCTGGGAACACTGAAGCTTTCTTT
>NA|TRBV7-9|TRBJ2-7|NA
CASSLALGGYEQYF
TGTGCCAGCAGCTTAGCCTTAGGAGGCTACGAGCAGTACTTC
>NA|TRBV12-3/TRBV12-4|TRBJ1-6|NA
CASSLEYNSPLHF
TGTGCCAGCAGTTTGGAGTATAATTCACCCCTCCACTTT
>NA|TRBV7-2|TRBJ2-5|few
CAGGRETQYF
TGTGCCGGGGGAAGAGAGACCCAGTACTTC
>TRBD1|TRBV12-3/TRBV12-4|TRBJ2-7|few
CASRSGTGADEQYF
TGTGCCAGCCGATCCGGGACAGGGGCCGACGAGCAGTACTTC
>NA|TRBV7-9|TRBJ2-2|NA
CASSSMDYTGELFF
TGTGCCAGCAGCTCGATGGATTACACCGGGGAGCTGTTTTTT
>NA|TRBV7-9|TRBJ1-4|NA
CAEGTTNEKLFF
TGTGCCGAGGGTACAACTAATGAAAAACTGTTTTTT
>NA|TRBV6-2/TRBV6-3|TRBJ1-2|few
CASSYSNGNGYTF
TGTGCCAGCAGTTACTCGAACGGGAATGGCTACACCTTC
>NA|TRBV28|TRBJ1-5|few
CASSLPGGVKPQHF
TGTGCCAGCAGTCTCCCCGGGGGGGTAAAGCCCCAGCATTTT
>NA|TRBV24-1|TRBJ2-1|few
CATSDLPSRYQFF
TGTGCCACCAGTGATTTGCCTAGCAGATATCAGTTCTTC
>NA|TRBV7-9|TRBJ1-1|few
CASSMGGGMNTEAFF
TGTGCCAGCAGCATGGGGGGGGGCATGAACACTGAAGCTTTCTTT
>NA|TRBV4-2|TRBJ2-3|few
CASSHPGGGSDTQYF
TGTGCCAGCAGCCATCCGGGCGGGGGCTCAGATACGCAGTATTTT
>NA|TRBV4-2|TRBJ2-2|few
CASSQDYRRGHTGELFF
TGTGCCAGCAGCCAAGATTACCGTCGGGGGCACACCGGGGAGCTGTTTTTT
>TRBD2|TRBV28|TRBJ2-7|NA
CASSSAGVQEQYF
TGTGCCAGCAGTTCGGCGGGAGTCCAGGAGCAGTACTTC
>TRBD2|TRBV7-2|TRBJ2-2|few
CASSFSGSGTSGSHGATGELFF
TGTGCCAGCAGCTTTAGTGGCTCAGGGACTAGCGGGAGTCATGGGGCCACCGGGGAGCTGTTTTTT
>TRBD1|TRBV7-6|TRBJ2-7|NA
CASSLLTGDTYEQYF
TGTGCCAGCAGCTTACTTACAGGGGACACCTACGAGCAGTACTTC
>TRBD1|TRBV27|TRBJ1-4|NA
CASSFQGATEKLFF
TGTGCCAGCAGTTTTCAGGGGGCGACTGAAAAACTGTTTTTT
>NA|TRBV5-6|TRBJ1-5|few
CASSLGGVIGNQPQHF
TGTGCCAGCAGCTTGGGGGGGGTGATCGGCAATCAGCCCCAGCATTTT
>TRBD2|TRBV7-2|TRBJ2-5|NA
CASSRLLAGGGETQYF
TGTGCCAGCAGCCGACTCCTAGCGGGGGGCGGAGAGACCCAGTACTTC
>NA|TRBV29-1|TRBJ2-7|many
CSVGVAYEQYF
TGCAGCGTTGGGGTGGCCTACGAGCAGTACTTC
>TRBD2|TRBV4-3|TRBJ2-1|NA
CASSQGPSGLSYNEQFF
TGCGCCAGCAGCCAAGGCCCTAGCGGGCTCTCCTACAATGAGCAGTTCTTC
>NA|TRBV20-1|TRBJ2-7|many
CSATKGAYEQYF
TGCAGTGCCACTAAGGGGGCCTACGAGCAGTACTTC
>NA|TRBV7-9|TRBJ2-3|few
CASSLALLITDTQYF
TGTGCCAGCAGCTTAGCTCTCCTCATCACAGATACGCAGTATTTT
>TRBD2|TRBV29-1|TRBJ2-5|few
CSVDRAGEETQYF
TGCAGCGTTGACCGAGCGGGAGAGGAGACCCAGTACTTC
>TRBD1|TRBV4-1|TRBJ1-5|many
CASSPYGTGDNQPQHF
TGCGCCAGCAGCCCTTACGGGACAGGCGACAATCAGCCCCAGCATTTT
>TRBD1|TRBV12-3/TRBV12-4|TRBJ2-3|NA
CPSSSTDRGVYTQYF
TGTCCCAGCAGCTCGACGGACAGGGGGGTTTATACGCAGTATTTT
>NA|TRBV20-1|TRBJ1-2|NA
CSASTLGTVGSTF
TGCAGTGCGTCTACCTTGGGGACTGTCGGCTCCACCTTC
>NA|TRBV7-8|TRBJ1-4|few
CASSLNRNSRGFEKLFF
TGTGCCAGCAGCTTAAACAGGAATAGCAGGGGTTTTGAAAAACTGTTTTTT
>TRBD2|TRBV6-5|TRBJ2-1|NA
CASRLGGGLYNEQFF
TGTGCCAGCAGACTCGGGGGGGGATTATACAATGAGCAGTTCTTC